The T cell receptor (beta chain) under discussion was sequenced for a study of blood T cell repertoires in COVID-19. Study-wide context: PBMCs, B-cell-depleted T cells, or T cells were the source of the cDNA or gDNA that made up the material.

The germline CDR1 and CDR2 sequences are ENHRY and SYGVKD. The length of the CDR3 is 14 residues. Trimming cost V 5 bases and J 7 bases, with 17 bases left between them. Authors' data handling: Reference gene primers were amplified, and this amplification served to estimate nucleated cell counts. Libraries were prepared by immunoSEQ multiplex PCR; TCRdb keeps only in-frame clonotypes and omits some of them. V, J and clone size were drawn from that table, and D and trimming were deduced from the DNA. The table lists more than 25,000 clones, roughly 85% of them singletons. The sequenced sample consisted of peripheral blood. This chain connects TRBV10-3 to TRBJ1-2, with a possible D match to TRBD1 (6 bases). This sequence originates from a man in his fifties or sixties with active COVID-19. The CDR3 DNA follows: TGTGCCATCAGTTCTCGACAGGAAGGAGGTGGCTACACCTTC. Amino acid sequence: CAISSRQEGGGYTF.